This T cell receptor beta chain was identified during a study of cytomegalovirus exposure and HLA in healthy donors. Study-wide results and caveats: In a later analysis, TCR beta V- and J-gene trimming showed a link to a missense DCLRE1C variant. Sequencing likely caused a cluster of highly shared sequence variants. Earlier analysis found most TCR beta V segments productive about 90% or about 30% of the time. Generally TCR sequences proved uncommon, though certain public TCRs appeared in numerous donors.

This CDR3 spans 11 amino acids. Trimming took 6 bases from V and 1 from J, leaving 6 bases between them. Germline V gene sequence: CDR1 SQVTM, CDR2 ANQGSEA. The PCR had 60 Vbeta and 13 Jbeta primers. Profiling relied on immunoSEQ multiplex PCR, and the TCRdb table lists in-frame clones only, not all of them. Seen in this sample are 65,000 to 95,000 clones; the ten most common clones hold under 1.5%. Turning to this clone: Antigen: not known.

Sequenced material: PBMCs. The chain employs TRBV29-1 and TRBJ1-1, with D hard to call. This receptor was taken from a woman aged 60-70 years in good health and CMV-seronegative. CDR3 loop: CSVSQNTEAFF. As DNA, the CDR3 is TGCAGCGTATCACAGAACACTGAAGCTTTCTTT.